This T cell receptor beta chain appears in the sequencing data of a study of glioma-infiltrating T cells after dendritic cell vaccination. Study in general: Glioblastoma patients came from Phase I and II dendritic cell vaccination trials.

No glioblastoma patient carried an isocitrate dehydrogenase mutation. TCRB CDR3 was amplified from 2 ug genomic DNA or less. The PCR used 60 V beta and 13 J beta primers. The protocol was immunoSEQ multiplex PCR, while the TCRdb copy is restricted to in-frame clones and leaves out a portion. The repertoire holds around 62,000 clones, with roughly 80% as singletons. The V gene's germline CDR1 is MGHRA and CDR2 YSYEKL. The CDR3 extends over 20 amino acids. V dropped 2 bases and J dropped 1; count of bases not matched to a gene: 15. The sample here was blood, taken before dendritic cell vaccination. This receptor was obtained from a human donor with glioblastoma. The rearrangement links TRBV4-1 to TRBJ2-2, with 8 bases fitting TRBD1. The CDR3 sequence is CASSQFAAGTGRLNTGELFF. CDR3 DNA: TGCGCCAGCAGCCAATTCGCGGCCGGGACAGGCCGACTGAACACCGGGGAGCTGTTTTTT.